This T cell receptor (beta chain) originates from a study of resident and recirculating memory T cells in vitiligo. About the research overall: Samples were epidermis from two lesional and two nonlesional sites, plus PBMCs.

TCRdb's table, derived via immunoSEQ multiplex PCR, lists solely in-frame clones and lacks some. The table records around 70,000 clones, 90% to 95% of them present only once. CDR3 length: 15 amino acids. Germline V gene lookup returns CDR1 SGHTA and CDR2 FQGTGA. The V segment lost 0 bases and the J segment 5 bases; nucleotides outside the gene matches: 2. This TCR was sampled from a male donor with vitiligo. The rearrangement links TRBV7-3 to TRBJ1-1, with TRBD1 matching 11 bases. Input material: blood. CDR3 in DNA: TGTGCCAGCAGCTTAACGGGACAGGGGGAAACTGAAGCTTTCTTT. Translated, it gives CASSLTGQGETEAFF.